A selection of T cell receptor beta chains follows, all from one sample in a study of T cell responses to AZD1222 COVID-19 vaccine. Using immunoSEQ multiplex PCR, the repertoire was profiled, and TCRdb retains in-frame clones only, with some absent. The sample consists of around 60,000 clones, around 80% of them appearing once. This specimen was peripheral blood, taken 28 days after the second AZD1222 dose. All receptors derive from an adult who received the AZD1222 COVID-19 vaccine. Each CDR3 is given with its conserved first and last residue. D genes are given only for firm matches. A clone size is listed for some rows: how often the clone was seen (once, few, many), or a class if it is expanded.

J gene | V gene | CDR3 length | clone size | D gene | CDR3 DNA | CDR3 protein
TRBJ2-7 | TRBV28 | 15 | NA | NA | TGTGCCAGCAGTTTAGCGACCGATCACTACTACGAGCAGTACTTC | CASSLATDHYYEQYF
TRBJ2-1 | TRBV6-4 | 14 | once | TRBD2 | TGTGCCAGCAGTGAGGGACTAGCATCGGGTGAGCAGTTCTTC | CASSEGLASGEQFF
TRBJ1-4 | TRBV28 | 18 | few | NA | TGTGCCAGCAGTTTGGGGCCTCTATCCCGGACAGATAATGAAAAACTGTTTTTT | CASSLGPLSRTDNEKLFF
TRBJ2-1 | TRBV5-1 | 16 | NA | TRBD2 | TGCGCCAGCAGCCCCCGACTAGCGGAATCCAACAATGAGCAGTTCTTC | CASSPRLAESNNEQFF
TRBJ1-1 | TRBV28 | 14 | once | NA | TGTGCCAGCGCGAAACCCAGGGGTCGGACTGAAGCTTTCTTT | CASAKPRGRTEAFF
TRBJ2-5 | TRBV25-1 | 16 | NA | TRBD1 | TGTGCCAGCAGTGGGCTAGGACAGGGGGCTCAAGAGACCCAGTACTTC | CASSGLGQGAQETQYF
TRBJ1-2 | TRBV19 | 12 | NA | NA | TGTGCCAGTAGTACCATGGCCCATCCCTACACCTTC | CASSTMAHPYTF
TRBJ2-3 | TRBV3-1/TRBV3-2 | 15 | NA | TRBD2 | TGTGCCAGCAGCACCACTAGCGGGAGCACAGATACGCAGTATTTT | CASSTTSGSTDTQYF
TRBJ2-2 | TRBV25-1 | 16 | NA | TRBD1 | TGTGCCAGCAGTCCCCGGACAGGGCCGAACACCGGGGAGCTGTTTTTT | CASSPRTGPNTGELFF
TRBJ2-7 | TRBV2 | 15 | few | TRBD2 | TGTGCCAGCAGTCGGGGACTAGCGGGAGTAGGGGAGCAGTACTTC | CASSRGLAGVGEQYF
TRBJ1-2 | TRBV28 | 16 | NA | NA | TGTGCCAGCAGGGTGCCGGGACACCTTTCCGCCTATGGCTACACCTTC | CASRVPGHLSAYGYTF
TRBJ2-5 | TRBV9 | 14 | NA | NA | TGTGCCAGCAGCGGAGGTTTAGCTCCAGCAAACCAGTACTTC | CASSGGLAPANQYF
TRBJ2-7 | TRBV6-6 | 19 | NA | NA | TGTGCCAGCAGTCCCTACAGGTTATTGCGTGGACCAGGATCCTACGAGCAGTACTTC | CASSPYRLLRGPGSYEQYF
TRBJ1-2 | TRBV6-5 | 16 | NA | NA | TGTGCCAGCAGTTACTCGCAGGGGCAGGTGGGGTATGGCTACACCTTC | CASSYSQGQVGYGYTF
TRBJ1-2 | TRBV2 | 15 | NA | NA | TGTGCCAGCAGTCCGTGGCCCACTACTAACTATGGCTACACCTTC | CASSPWPTTNYGYTF
TRBJ2-3 | TRBV15 | 16 | once | NA | TGTGCCACCAGCAGGGGGGACCTTTCTATCACAGATACGCAGTATTTT | CATSRGDLSITDTQYF
TRBJ2-3 | TRBV29-1 | 15 | NA | TRBD1 | TGCAGCGTTGTGTCGGACAGGGCACTTCGGGATACGCAGTATTTT | CSVVSDRALRDTQYF
TRBJ2-7 | TRBV27 | 13 | NA | NA | TGTGCCAGCAGACGCACAGGGTGGTACGAGCAGTACTTC | CASRRTGWYEQYF
TRBJ1-2 | TRBV7-2 | 17 | NA | TRBD1 | TGTGCCAGCAGCCCCAGCCCGGGGACAGGGGGCGGTCGAGGCTACACCTTC | CASSPSPGTGGGRGYTF
TRBJ2-5 | TRBV28 | 14 | NA | NA | TGTGCCAGCAGGTCCTGGGTTGGGCAAGAGACCCAGTACTTC | CASRSWVGQETQYF
TRBJ1-2 | TRBV30 | 14 | few | NA | TGTGCCTGGACAGACAGACGATCTAACTATGGCTACACCTTC | CAWTDRRSNYGYTF
TRBJ1-2 | TRBV6-4 | 17 | NA | TRBD1 | TGTGCCAGCAGTTCAGAAGGGACAGGAGGTGAATTGGCTGGCTACACCTTC | CASSSEGTGGELAGYTF
TRBJ1-3 | TRBV28 | 12 | NA | NA | TGTGCCAGCAGGCAAGCTCGAAACACCATATATTTT | CASRQARNTIYF
TRBJ2-3 | TRBV15 | 15 | NA | NA | TGTGCCACCAGCAGAGTGGTTGCGGCCACAGATACGCAGTATTTT | CATSRVVAATDTQYF
TRBJ2-5 | TRBV3-1/TRBV3-2 | 14 | NA | NA | TGTGCCAGCAGCCAATATCCAGTAGGAGAGACCCAGTACTTC | CASSQYPVGETQYF
TRBJ1-1 | TRBV6-1 | 14 | NA | NA | TGTGCCAGCAGTGAACCCGGAAGACTCACTGAAGCTTTCTTT | CASSEPGRLTEAFF
TRBJ2-7 | TRBV9 | 17 | NA | NA | TGTGCCAGCAGCAACCCCATGGGCAGGGCCCACTCGGCGGATCAGTACTTC | CASSNPMGRAHSADQYF
TRBJ2-3 | TRBV7-9 | 18 | NA | TRBD2 | TGTGCCAGCAGCCCCAGAGGTCTAGCGGGAGGGCCGGTAGATACGCAGTATTTT | CASSPRGLAGGPVDTQYF
TRBJ2-7 | TRBV6-1 | 14 | NA | NA | TGTGCCAGCAGTGAATGGACCAGAGCCTACGAGCAGTACTTC | CASSEWTRAYEQYF
TRBJ1-1 | TRBV6-6 | 14 | NA | NA | TGTGCCAGCAGTTACCCCAGCGAGGGAACTGAAGCTTTCTTT | CASSYPSEGTEAFF
TRBJ1-4 | TRBV28 | 15 | NA | TRBD1 | TGTGCCAGCAGTCTCAAGGGACAGGGATATGAAAAACTGTTTTTT | CASSLKGQGYEKLFF
TRBJ1-1 | TRBV6-1 | 13 | NA | NA | TGTGCCAGCAGTGAAGTGATGAACACTGAAGCTTTCTTT | CASSEVMNTEAFF
TRBJ1-3 | TRBV7-2 | 15 | NA | NA | TGTGCCAGCAGCTCAGCGGTAGGGGTTGGAAACACCATATATTTT | CASSSAVGVGNTIYF
TRBJ2-2 | TRBV5-8 | 16 | NA | NA | TGTGCCAGCAGCTCTAAGACAGGCTTCTTGCCCGGGGAGCTGTTTTTT | CASSSKTGFLPGELFF
TRBJ1-3 | TRBV4-3 | 16 | NA | NA | TGCGCCAGCAGCCAAGACGCCGGGGGGTCTGGAAACACCATATATTTT | CASSQDAGGSGNTIYF
TRBJ2-6 | TRBV4-3 | 18 | NA | NA | TGCGCCAGCAGCCAAGACACTAGTGGCCCTTCTGGGGCCAACGTCCTGACTTTC | CASSQDTSGPSGANVLTF
TRBJ1-2 | TRBV3-1/TRBV3-2 | 15 | NA | NA | TGTGCCAGCAGCCAAGCTGCGGGGGCCCCTTATGGCTACACCTTC | CASSQAAGAPYGYTF
TRBJ2-6 | TRBV4-2 | 17 | NA | NA | TGTGCCAGCAGCCGGGGGCCAGGCCCCTCTGGGGCCAACGTCCTGACTTTC | CASSRGPGPSGANVLTF
TRBJ2-7 | TRBV9 | 13 | NA | NA | TGTGCCAGCAGCGCGGGACTTCTCCACGAGCAGTACTTC | CASSAGLLHEQYF
TRBJ2-5 | TRBV9 | 15 | NA | TRBD1 | TGTGCCAGCAGCGTCCACCCGACAGGGGGGGAGACCCAGTACTTC | CASSVHPTGGETQYF
TRBJ2-7 | TRBV6-2/TRBV6-3 | 16 | NA | NA | TGTGCCAGCAGTTACTCGATTTCGAGAAGCTCCTACGAGCAGTACTTC | CASSYSISRSSYEQYF
TRBJ2-5 | TRBV12-3/TRBV12-4 | 13 | NA | NA | TGTGCCAGCAGCCCAACGGGGAGAGAGACCCAGTACTTC | CASSPTGRETQYF
TRBJ2-7 | TRBV24-1 | 12 | few | TRBD1 | TGTGCCACCAGGGACAGGGGAGGCGAGCAGTACTTC | CATRDRGGEQYF
TRBJ2-1 | TRBV19 | 15 | few | NA | TGTGCCAGTACCCCAGGGAGGTATTCCTACAATGAGCAGTTCTTC | CASTPGRYSYNEQFF
TRBJ1-2 | TRBV2 | 12 | NA | NA | TGTGCCAGCAGTTCGCAGGGTTATGGCTACACCTTC | CASSSQGYGYTF
TRBJ2-3 | TRBV29-1 | 14 | NA | TRBD1 | TGCAGCGTGACAGGACAGGGGTGGACAGATACGCAGTATTTT | CSVTGQGWTDTQYF
TRBJ2-6 | TRBV9 | 19 | NA | NA | TGTGCCAGCAGCGGGACCCTGAACCCCCAAAGCTCTGGGGCCAACGTCCTGACTTTC | CASSGTLNPQSSGANVLTF
TRBJ2-3 | TRBV10-2 | 13 | once | TRBD1 | TGCGCCAGCAGGTCGGGACAGGGAGATACGCAGTATTTT | CASRSGQGDTQYF
TRBJ1-1 | TRBV10-3 | 13 | few | NA | TGTGCCATCAGTGAGTCGAAGGGGACTGAAGCTTTCTTT | CAISESKGTEAFF